The next 32 T cell receptor beta chains were all read from a single sample in a study of PD-1 blockade in mismatch repair-deficient tumors. Using immunoSEQ multiplex PCR, the repertoire was profiled, and TCRdb retains in-frame clones only, with some absent. This table has some 120,000 clones, around 86% appearing once. Sample: peripheral blood, taken 44 weeks after starting pembrolizumab. These receptor sequences come from an adult with mismatch repair-deficient cancer.

This CDR3 is CASSSQGSNEKLFF. The CDR3, as DNA: TGTGCCAGCAGTTCACAGGGGTCTAATGAAAAACTGTTTTTT. The gene calls are TRBV27 and TRBJ1-4; 7 bases map to TRBD1. CDR3 length equals 14 residues. Looked up from germline, CDR1 is MNHEY and CDR2 is SMNVEV (reference sequence). V lost 4 bases to trimming and J lost 3 bases; unmatched junction nucleotides: 2.

The chain joins TRBV4-2 to TRBJ2-7, with D maybe TRBD2 (5 bases). The ends were cut back, 0 bases at V and 4 bases at J, with 16 bases in the middle. The CDR3 loop spans 16 amino acids. Per germline, CDR1 LGHNA and CDR2 YNFKEQ. The CDR3 DNA is TGTGCCAGCAGCCAAGAACAGCGGAACCCCCTTTACGAGCAGTACTTC. Protein sequence: CASSQEQRNPLYEQYF.

In its sample, this clone was seen a few times. The chain has TRBV7-9 and TRBJ2-7; 11 bases match TRBD1. V lost 3 bases and J lost 2; bases outside the gene matches: 9. In germline, CDR1 is SEHNR, CDR2 FQNEAQ (reference sequence). This CDR3 is 17 amino acids long. The CDR3 DNA reads TGTGCCAGCAGCTTTAGCGGGGACAGGGGGAGGCCCTACGAGCAGTACTTC. Translated, it gives CASSFSGDRGRPYEQYF.

The chain carries TRBV5-1 and TRBJ2-7, with TRBD1 matching over 9 bases. The CDR3 consists of 15 residues. The V and J ends lost 3 bases and 2 bases, in that order; junction bases with no gene match: 6. The germline V gene encodes CDR1 SGHRS and CDR2 YFSETQ. CDR3 in DNA: TGCGCCAGCAGCTCGCCGACAGGGGGGACCTACGAGCAGTACTTC. It translates to CASSSPTGGTYEQYF.

This clone has a single count. The rearrangement links TRBV10-2 to TRBJ2-1, with TRBD2 identical over 8 bases. This CDR3 spans 14 amino acids. CDR1 is WSHSY, CDR2 SAAADI, per germline. Trimming cost V 5 bases and J 12 bases; bases outside gene matches: 12. CDR3 protein: CASSSGLGVGRQFF. The CDR3 region has the DNA TGCGCCAGCAGTTCGGGACTAGGGGTAGGGAGGCAGTTCTTC.

The rearrangement uses TRBV20-1 and TRBJ2-7; 7 bases fit TRBD1. With V trimmed by 5 bases and J by 4 bases, 2 bases remained unmatched. There are 11 residues in the CDR3. Per the germline V gene, CDR1 is DFQATT and CDR2 is SNEGSKA (reference sequence). Written as DNA, the CDR3 is TGCAGTGCTGACAGGGCTTACGAGCAGTACTTC. It encodes CSADRAYEQYF.

The rearrangement joins TRBV5-6 to TRBJ2-7, with 9 bases lining up with TRBD2. Germline V gene lookup returns CDR1 SGHDT and CDR2 YYEEEE. J was trimmed by 6 bases and V by 4 bases; bases with no gene match: 17. This CDR3 comprises 17 residues. The DNA of the CDR3 is TGTGCCAGCAGCCTAACCCCCGGGAGCGGGAGGTACATCGAGCAGTACTTC. Translation gives CASSLTPGSGRYIEQYF.

This clone was detected only once. The chain uses TRBV5-4 and TRBJ2-3; unclear D gene. The germline V and J ends were trimmed by 3 bases and 0 bases, with 14 bases remaining between them. From germline, CDR1 is SGHNT and CDR2 YYREEE (reference sequence). The CDR3 covers 16 residues. CDR3 in amino acids: CASSSGRGPSTDTQYF. The DNA of the CDR3 is TGTGCCAGCAGCTCCGGACGCGGACCCAGCACAGATACGCAGTATTTT.

The gene calls are TRBV30 and TRBJ2-6; 7 nucleotides line up with TRBD1. Trimming removed 0 bases from V and 1 base from J; junction bases left unmatched: 15. The CDR3 contains 20 residues. Germline loops: CDR1 GTSNPN, CDR2 SVGIG (reference sequence). The chain's CDR3 is CAWSVLRAGQEGSGANVLTF. CDR3 DNA: TGTGCCTGGAGTGTACTCCGTGCCGGACAGGAAGGATCTGGGGCCAACGTCCTGACTTTC.

This chain links TRBV7-3 with TRBJ2-1; TRBD1 matches at 9 bases. This CDR3 has 17 residues. V trimming: 3 bases; J trimming: 9 bases; junction bases outside the gene matches: 15. Germline loops: CDR1 SGHTA, CDR2 FQGTGA. The DNA of the CDR3 is TGTGCCAGCAGCTTTACAGGGGGCGGGCGTCCCGTCGGTGAGCAGTTCTTC. It codes for CASSFTGGGRPVGEQFF.

This sequence joins TRBV6-4 and TRBJ1-1; D remains ambiguous. The germline gives CDR1 MRHNA, CDR2 SNTAGT. V lost 5 bases and J 1 base, leaving 2 bases between the germline ends. This CDR3 spans 11 amino acids. The CDR3 is CASSKNTEAFF. DNA of the CDR3: TGTGCCAGCAGTAAGAACACTGAAGCTTTCTTT.

This clone appeared a few times. V is TRBV6-5 and J is TRBJ2-2; possible D gene TRBD2, 6 bases. The CDR3 covers 15 residues. Germline lookup yields CDR1 MNHEY and CDR2 SVGAGI. V was clipped by 0 bases and J by 6 bases, with 11 bases between them. The CDR3, as DNA: TGTGCCAGCAGTTACTCGAAGGGCGGGGCCGGGGAGCTGTTTTTT. Translated: CASSYSKGGAGELFF.

The chain links TRBV11-1 to TRBJ1-1, with D uncertain. The germline V and J ends were trimmed by 3 bases and 1 base, with 6 bases remaining between them. Germline V lookup: CDR1 SGHAT, CDR2 FQDESV (reference sequence). CDR3 length: 13 amino acids. CDR3 DNA sequence: TGTGCCAGCAGCTTGTTGACGAACACTGAAGCTTTCTTT. As protein: CASSLLTNTEAFF.

The chain recombines TRBV6-5 with TRBJ2-5; 14 bases fit TRBD2. The length of the CDR3 is 15 residues. The germline V gene has CDR1 MNHEY and CDR2 SVGAGI. The junction had 0 bases not matched to a gene; V was cut back by 5 bases and J by 1 base. CDR3 DNA sequence: TGTGCCAGCAGTGGGACTAGCGGGGGCCAAGAGACCCAGTACTTC. Translation: CASSGTSGGQETQYF.

The rearrangement links TRBV27 to TRBJ2-7; D is possibly TRBD2 (5 bases). Germline assignment: CDR1 MNHEY and CDR2 SMNVEV (reference sequence). V was clipped by 6 bases and J by 6 bases, with 15 bases between them. This CDR3 is 13 amino acids long. The CDR3 DNA follows: TGTGCCAGCAGCACCGGGGATGCGGGCGAGCAGTACTTC. This translates into CASSTGDAGEQYF.

The rearrangement uses TRBV5-1 and TRBJ1-3, with D possibly matching TRBD1 (5 bases). V lost 4 bases and J lost 4, with 9 bases in between. This CDR3 is built from 13 residues. Germline V gene sequence: CDR1 SGHRS, CDR2 YFSETQ. The CDR3 sequence is CASSGGEGNTIYF. The DNA for the CDR3 is TGCGCCAGCAGCGGAGGGGAGGGAAACACCATATATTTT.

This clone was counted a single time. The rearrangement links TRBV4-1 to TRBJ2-7; no clear D. V dropped 3 bases and J dropped 3 bases, with 9 bases sitting between them. The CDR3 runs to 13 residues. Germline values: CDR1 MGHRA, CDR2 YSYEKL. CDR3 region: CASSHQDGYEQYF. The CDR3, as DNA: TGCGCCAGCAGCCATCAAGACGGCTACGAGCAGTACTTC.

This chain links TRBV15 with TRBJ1-5; 7 bases map to TRBD1. V lost 5 bases and J lost 3; bases outside the gene matches: 4. CDR3 length: 14 amino acids. Germline lookup yields CDR1 LNHNV and CDR2 YYDKDF (reference sequence). The chain's CDR3 is CATSPTGYNQPQHF. The CDR3, as DNA: TGTGCCACCAGCCCGACAGGGTACAATCAGCCCCAGCATTTT.

The sample holds one count of this clone. The V gene is TRBV6-6, the J gene TRBJ2-3; D perhaps matches TRBD2 (6 bases). Germline V gene sequence: CDR1 MNHNY, CDR2 SVGAGI (reference sequence). This CDR3 region has 15 residues. V lost 1 base and J lost 1, with 9 bases in between. CDR3 amino acids: CASSYFASGTDTQYF. The DNA of the CDR3 is TGTGCCAGCAGTTACTTTGCTAGCGGCACAGATACGCAGTATTTT.

The chain has TRBV6-1 and TRBJ2-7; tentative D call: TRBD1 (5 bases). The CDR3 is made up of 14 amino acids. V was cut by 5 bases and J by 3 bases, with 14 bases left in between. CDR1 and CDR2 (germline): MNHNS, SASEGT. In DNA form, the CDR3 reads TGTGCCAGCAGTTCAATAGGGGATAGCTACGAGCAGTACTTC. This codes for CASSSIGDSYEQYF.

The chain has TRBV5-1 and TRBJ2-1; D is perhaps TRBD1 or TRBD2 (7 bases each). This CDR3 region has 15 residues. The ends were cut back, 4 bases at V and 7 bases at J, with 18 bases in the middle. Germline V gives CDR1 SGHRS, CDR2 YFSETQ. Here the CDR3 reads CASSRQGGYWNEQFF. In DNA form, the CDR3 reads TGCGCCAGCAGCCGACAGGGAGGGTATTGGAATGAGCAGTTCTTC.

This chain connects TRBV4-3 to TRBJ2-3; possible D gene TRBD2, 5 bases. The germline V gene has CDR1 LGHNA and CDR2 YSLEER. Deletions cut 4 bases from V and 0 bases from J, with 14 bases between. The CDR3 has 16 residues. The DNA for the CDR3 is TGCGCCAGCAGCCGGGGAGTAGACTCTAGCACAGATACGCAGTATTTT. It yields the protein CASSRGVDSSTDTQYF.

This clone was counted a few times. The gene calls are TRBV7-9 and TRBJ2-7; 7 nucleotides align to TRBD1. Trimming removed 6 bases from V and 4 bases from J; junction bases left unmatched: 6. The CDR3 totals 13 residues. Germline CDR1 SEHNR, CDR2 FQNEAQ (reference sequence). CDR3 loop: CASRGQESYEQYF. The CDR3 region has the DNA TGTGCCAGCAGAGGACAGGAATCATACGAGCAGTACTTC.

The rearrangement uses TRBV11-2 and TRBJ2-2; a possible D gene is TRBD1 (5 bases). Germline-derived CDR1 and CDR2 are SGHAT and FQNNGV. The CDR3 has 15 residues. V lost 2 bases and J lost 2, with 9 bases in between. CDR3 sequence: CASSLIQGNTGELFF. CDR3 DNA sequence: TGTGCCAGCAGCTTAATTCAGGGCAACACCGGGGAGCTGTTTTTT.

This chain joins TRBV19 and TRBJ2-3; tentatively, D is TRBD2 (6 bases). Germline V lookup: CDR1 LNHDA, CDR2 SQIVND (reference sequence). V shed 5 bases and J shed 0 bases, with 21 bases lying between them. CDR3 length: 18 residues. This CDR3 is CASSGGMAGHPSTDTQYF. The CDR3, as DNA: TGTGCCAGTAGTGGGGGGATGGCAGGGCATCCTAGCACAGATACGCAGTATTTT.

This sequence joins TRBV28 and TRBJ1-1; 7 bases map to TRBD1. J was trimmed by 1 base and V by 5 bases; bases with no gene match: 4. The CDR3 has 14 residues. The V gene's germline CDR1 is MDHEN and CDR2 SYDVKM. The CDR3 is CASSPDRENTEAFF. DNA for the CDR3: TGTGCCAGCAGTCCCGACAGGGAGAACACTGAAGCTTTCTTT.

The chain has TRBV25-1 and TRBJ2-5, with TRBD2 as a possible D gene (6 bases). CDR3 length: 15 amino acids. V was pared by 2 bases and J by 4 bases, with 14 bases between. Germline V CDR1 and CDR2: MGHDK, SYGVNS. Here the CDR3 reads CASSEPGGLIETQYF. DNA of the CDR3: TGTGCCAGCAGTGAACCCGGGGGATTGATAGAGACCCAGTACTTC.

The CDR3 nucleotides are TGTGCCAGCAGGCCAACAATTACAGGGTTCACCGGGGAGCTGTTTTTT. Translation gives CASRPTITGFTGELFF. The V call is TRBV7-9, the J call TRBJ2-2; TRBD1 is a possible D gene (6 bases). The CDR3 contains 16 residues. Trimming left V 6 bases short and J 4 bases short, with 18 bases between. Germline CDR1 and CDR2: SEHNR and FQNEAQ (reference sequence).

V usage is TRBV9 and J usage is TRBJ2-2; TRBD2 matches at 8 bases. CDR3 length equals 14 residues. Germline loops: CDR1 SGDLS, CDR2 YYNGEE. Trimming took 7 bases from V and 0 from J; bases not matched to a gene: 2. CDR3 loop: CASAGLANTGELFF. CDR3 bases: TGTGCCAGCGCGGGACTAGCGAACACCGGGGAGCTGTTTTTT.

As to this clone: Other DNA sequences in this specimen translate into the identical CDR3. The CDR3 nucleotides are TGTGCCAGCAGCTTAGGGACAGCGAACACCGGGGAGCTGTTTTTT. Encoded protein: CASSLGTANTGELFF. The V gene is TRBV7-9, the J gene TRBJ2-2, with D perhaps matching TRBD1 (6 bases). From germline, CDR1 is SEHNR and CDR2 FQNEAQ (reference sequence). The CDR3 runs 15 residues. V lost 1 base to trimming and J lost 0 bases, with 6 bases between them.

V is TRBV11-2 and J is TRBJ1-4; no firm D call. Per germline, CDR1 SGHAT and CDR2 FQNNGV. Trimming pared 1 base from V and 7 bases from J, leaving 10 bases between. The CDR3 sequence is 14 residues long. CDR3 bases: TGTGCCAGCAGCTTAGGCGGCTCTGGTGAAAAACTGTTTTTT. This translates into CASSLGGSGEKLFF.

This chain joins TRBV15 and TRBJ2-7, with 7 bases fitting TRBD1. Trimming cost V 1 base and J 7 bases; bases outside gene matches: 13. The CDR3 length is 16 residues. CDR1 is LNHNV and CDR2 is YYDKDF in the germline V gene (reference sequence). The CDR3 coding sequence is TGTGCCACCAGCAGAGGACCGACAGGGAAATTCCTAGAGCAGTACTTC. Protein sequence: CATSRGPTGKFLEQYF.